Reported below is one T cell receptor (beta chain). The data stem from a study of T-cell memory formation after mild COVID-19. Across the study: Each donor largely had its own TCR clusters.

TCRdb re-derived calls from the 5' RACE reads in MiXCR, one entry per CDR3 protein. The sample lists fewer than 650,000 distinct CDR3 sequences, about 18% occurring once. The sequencing sample was made of PBMCs or a T cell subset sorted from them (not recorded which). The sequence derives from an adult woman who had mild COVID-19 (a few samples of this study predate the infection). Cell type and time point are not known.

CDR3 in DNA: TGTGCCAGCAGTCCCTGGGCCAGTAATCAGCCCCAGCATTTT. This codes for CASSPWASNQPQHF. This sequence joins TRBV27 and TRBJ1-5, with D uncertain. The CDR3 extends over 14 amino acids. Germline-derived CDR1 and CDR2 are MNHEY and SMNVEV (reference sequence). V was clipped by 5 bases and J by 4 bases, with 12 bases between them.